Listed below are T cell receptor beta chains from one sample, sequenced in a study of regulatory T cells in long-lasting Graves disease. MiXCR was run by TCRdb on the multiplex PCR reads, yielding one entry per CDR3 protein. The repertoire holds about 380,000 distinct CDR3 sequences, roughly 15% seen once, with about 20% in the top ten. Specimen: peripheral blood mononuclear cells (PBMCs), collected at new diagnosis, from a patient treated with antithyroid drugs. The receptor set was obtained from a female donor with Graves disease. CDR3s include the opening cysteine and the closing phenylalanine or tryptophan. A D gene is named only where the DNA matches it firmly. Size values are once, few and many counts, or a class for expanded clones, and some rows have none.

d_call	j_call	clone_size	cdr3_length	v_call	cdr3_nt	cdr3_aa
NA	TRBJ2-3	few	23	TRBV6-4	TGTGCCTCAGTAGTTCCTCCTATCCCCTGCGCCAGAGAACCTGATAAACCCACAGATACGCAGTATTTT	CASVVPPIPCAREPDKPTDTQYF
NA	TRBJ2-1	many	13	TRBV11-2	TGTGCCAGCAGCACGGGACTCCGTGATGAGCAGTTCTTC	CASSTGLRDEQFF
TRBD2	TRBJ2-1	many	17	TRBV20-1	TGCAGTGCTACTGGCTTGGCGGGAGATGGTTCCTACAATGAGCAGTTCTTC	CSATGLAGDGSYNEQFF
NA	TRBJ1-5	many	15	TRBV20-1	TGCAGTGCTAGAGATGTTGGGGTTGGCAATCAGCCCCAGCATTTT	CSARDVGVGNQPQHF
NA	TRBJ2-5	few	15	TRBV5-4	TGTGCCAGCAGCCGGGCGGTAGGGGGATCGGAGACCCAGTACTTC	CASSRAVGGSETQYF
NA	TRBJ1-2	many	12	TRBV20-1	TGCAGTGCCAGCGTAGGGAGTCGTGGCTACACCTTC	CSASVGSRGYTF
TRBD1	TRBJ2-7	many	12	TRBV29-1	TGCAGCGTTGGGACAGGCTCCTACGAGCAGTACTTC	CSVGTGSYEQYF
NA	TRBJ2-1	many	12	TRBV10-3	TGTGCCATCAGTGAAAATAACAATGAGCAGTTCTTC	CAISENNNEQFF
NA	TRBJ2-1	many	12	TRBV5-1	TGCGCCAGCAGCTTGTCACCAAATGAGCAGTTCTTC	CASSLSPNEQFF
TRBD1	TRBJ1-5	many	14	TRBV7-2	TGTGCCAGCAGATCCGGGACAGGGAGCCAGCCCCAGCATTTT	CASRSGTGSQPQHF
TRBD1	TRBJ1-2	many	15	TRBV29-1	TGCAGCGTTGGCAGGGGGTCCACACGTAACTATGGCTACACCTTC	CSVGRGSTRNYGYTF
NA	TRBJ1-2	many	14	TRBV20-1	TGCAGTGCCATAAACCGGGACGTTCCTTTTGGCTACACCTTC	CSAINRDVPFGYTF
TRBD2	TRBJ2-1	NA	15	TRBV11-2	TGTGCCAGCAGCTTAGGGACTAGCTTCTACAATGAGCAGTTCTTC	CASSLGTSFYNEQFF
NA	TRBJ2-2	few	17	TRBV13	TGTGCCAGCAACCGACCTACAGGGGGGGGAAACACCGGGGAGCTGTTTTTT	CASNRPTGGGNTGELFF
NA	TRBJ1-5	NA	14	TRBV10-3	TGTGCCATCAGTGACCAGGGTAGCAATCAGCCCCAGCATTTT	CAISDQGSNQPQHF
NA	TRBJ2-3	few	16	TRBV6-2/TRBV6-3	TGTGCCAGCAGTGCAAAGGGAGGAGCTAGCACAGATACGCAGTATTTT	CASSAKGGASTDTQYF
NA	TRBJ2-1	many	13	TRBV5-8	TGTGCCAGCAGCTACCGGGACTCTTATGAGCAGTTCTTC	CASSYRDSYEQFF
NA	TRBJ1-2	many	13	TRBV6-2/TRBV6-3	TGTGCCAGCAGTTACGAACCCCCCGTTGGCTACACCTTC	CASSYEPPVGYTF
TRBD2	TRBJ2-1	many	16	TRBV12-3/TRBV12-4	TGTGCCAGCAGCCCAGGGGCTAGCGGGAGTCCCGATGAGCAGTTCTTC	CASSPGASGSPDEQFF
NA	TRBJ1-5	NA	16	TRBV6-2/TRBV6-3	TGTGCCAGCCCCCAAGGGGGGATAAATAGCAATCAGCCCCAGCATTTT	CASPQGGINSNQPQHF
NA	TRBJ2-5	many	14	TRBV27	TGTGCCAGCAGTCCCCAATGGGAGTGGGAGACCCAGTACTTC	CASSPQWEWETQYF
NA	TRBJ2-7	NA	13	TRBV27	TGTGCCAGCAGTTGGGCAGTTGGTGGGGAGCAGTACTTC	CASSWAVGGEQYF
NA	TRBJ2-3	many	17	TRBV7-2	TGTGCCAGCAGCTTAGGAAAGTGGGGGACCCGCACAGATACGCAGTATTTT	CASSLGKWGTRTDTQYF
TRBD2	TRBJ2-1	NA	13	TRBV12-3/TRBV12-4	TGTGCCAGCAGTCCCGGACTAGCTGATGAGCAGTTCTTC	CASSPGLADEQFF
NA	TRBJ2-7	many	14	TRBV12-3/TRBV12-4	TGTGCCAGCAGTTTAGGGGTGAGGCCCTACGAGCAGTACTTC	CASSLGVRPYEQYF
TRBD1	TRBJ1-2	many	16	TRBV7-2	TGTGCCAGCAGCTTAGCGGGGGACAGGGCTATCTATGGCTACACCTTC	CASSLAGDRAIYGYTF
TRBD2	TRBJ2-1	many	19	TRBV7-2	TGTGCCAGCAGCTTAGGAGAGCGGGGGGGTTTTAGCTCCTACAATGAGCAGTTCTTC	CASSLGERGGFSSYNEQFF
TRBD1	TRBJ2-1	many	15	TRBV11-2	TGTGCCAGCAGTAACTGGGACAGGGGGTCGGATGAGCAGTTCTTC	CASSNWDRGSDEQFF
NA	TRBJ1-3	many	13	TRBV3-1	TGTGCCAGCGGACAGTACTCTGGAAACACCATATATTTT	CASGQYSGNTIYF
NA	TRBJ1-2	NA	16	TRBV7-9	TGTGCCAGCAGCTTAGCATTGCGGGATCTTAACTATGGCTACACCTTC	CASSLALRDLNYGYTF
NA	TRBJ2-2	many	13	TRBV2	TGTGCCAGCAGTGATCTCCGTACCGGGGAGCTGTTTTTT	CASSDLRTGELFF
TRBD1	TRBJ2-7	many	13	TRBV20-1	TGCAGTGCCACCGGGACAGCCTCCTACGAGCAGTACTTC	CSATGTASYEQYF
NA	TRBJ2-7	many	13	TRBV27	TGTGCCAGCATAGAGGAGGAGAACTACGAGCAGTACTTC	CASIEEENYEQYF
TRBD1	TRBJ2-3	many	15	TRBV6-1	TGTGCCAGCAGCTCGGACAGGGGACCCACAGATACGCAGTATTTT	CASSSDRGPTDTQYF
TRBD1	TRBJ1-6	many	14	TRBV5-1	TGCGCCAGCAGCTTGGGACAGGGGGAATCACCCCTCCACTTT	CASSLGQGESPLHF
NA	TRBJ2-3	NA	15	TRBV4-2	TGTGCCAGCAGCCAAGATTGGGCGCCCACAGATACGCAGTATTTT	CASSQDWAPTDTQYF
NA	TRBJ1-2	NA	13	TRBV5-4	TGTGCCAGCAGCTTGACGAGAGGGTATGGCTACACCTTC	CASSLTRGYGYTF
NA	TRBJ2-1	many	11	TRBV30	TGTGCCTGGAGTGTAAGAAATGAGCAGTTCTTC	CAWSVRNEQFF
NA	TRBJ2-7	many	14	TRBV20-1	TGCAGTGCTAGCCAGGGAAACCCTTCCTACGAGCAGTACTTC	CSASQGNPSYEQYF
NA	TRBJ2-1	few	13	TRBV10-3	TGTGCCATCAGCGACAGTCTTCACAATGAGCAGTTCTTC	CAISDSLHNEQFF
NA	TRBJ1-5	NA	15	TRBV4-1	TGCGCCAGCAGCCATGAAGGACGAAGGGATCAGCCCCAGCATTTT	CASSHEGRRDQPQHF
NA	TRBJ2-7	NA	14	TRBV2	TGTGCCAGCAGTGATAGGACATCGAAACGGGAGCAGTACTTC	CASSDRTSKREQYF
TRBD1	TRBJ1-1	many	12	TRBV13	TGTGCCAGCAGTTGGGACAGCAATGAAGCTTTCTTT	CASSWDSNEAFF
TRBD2	TRBJ2-3	many	12	TRBV20-1	TGCAGTGCAACCGGGGGGGGCCCGTTGCAGTATTTT	CSATGGGPLQYF
NA	TRBJ1-2	many	14	TRBV20-1	TGCAGTGCTACCTTTTGGGGGGCGCCCTATGGCTACACCTTC	CSATFWGAPYGYTF
NA	TRBJ1-2	NA	12	TRBV27	TGTGCCAGCAGACCACCCGGGGGGGGCTACACCTTC	CASRPPGGGYTF
NA	TRBJ1-6	many	15	TRBV20-1	TGCAGTGCTAGAGCGCCGAGGGGATCGAATTCACCCCTCCACTTT	CSARAPRGSNSPLHF
NA	TRBJ1-2	many	14	TRBV2	TGTGCCAGCGTGAGGGGGACCTTACCTGACGGCTACACCTTC	CASVRGTLPDGYTF
TRBD1	TRBJ1-2	once	19	TRBV19	TGTGCCAGTAGTATTTTCCCTGACCCCAACGCCAGGGGGAACTATGGCTACACCTTC	CASSIFPDPNARGNYGYTF
NA	TRBJ2-1	many	15	TRBV12-5	TGTGCTAGTGGTCCCCCTTATGGGGCGGGCAATGAGCAGTTCTTC	CASGPPYGAGNEQFF
NA	TRBJ1-5	many	15	TRBV20-1	TGCAGTGCTCGCAGGGCAGGGACCCTTAGTCAGCCCCAGCATTTT	CSARRAGTLSQPQHF
NA	TRBJ2-5	few	14	TRBV7-6	TGTGCCTGCAGCCACCGACAGGCCCGGGAGACCCAGTACTTC	CACSHRQARETQYF
NA	TRBJ2-4	many	16	TRBV11-2	TGTGCCAGCAGCTCCGTCAGGGGCGCCGAGGAAAACATTCAGTACTTC	CASSSVRGAEENIQYF
NA	TRBJ1-1	many	12	TRBV11-2	TGTGCCAGCAGCTTAGAGATTACTGAAGCTTTCTTT	CASSLEITEAFF
NA	TRBJ2-1	NA	13	TRBV12-3/TRBV12-4	TGTGCCAGCAGTTTTACCCCCTACAATGAGCAGTTCTTC	CASSFTPYNEQFF
NA	TRBJ1-2	NA	15	TRBV3-1	TGTGCCAGCAGCCAAGAAAGGTCAGGTTCCTATGGCTACACCTTC	CASSQERSGSYGYTF
NA	TRBJ1-1	NA	15	TRBV7-8	TGTGCCAGCACCTCTTCTCACCCCCTGAACACTGAAGCTTTCTTT	CASTSSHPLNTEAFF
TRBD2	TRBJ2-7	NA	15	TRBV12-5	TGTGCTAGTGGTTGGCAGGGAACTAGCGGTTTCGAGCAGTACTTC	CASGWQGTSGFEQYF
TRBD2	TRBJ2-7	NA	17	TRBV7-3	TGTGCCAGCAGCTTACGGGGGGGGGGAGGACTAGCGGCCGAGCAGTACTTC	CASSLRGGGGLAAEQYF